Each of the 18 T cell receptor beta chains below was sequenced from the same sample in a study of neoadjuvant nivolumab and ipilimumab in lung cancer. Only in-frame clones appear in the TCRdb table, and some are missing; sequencing was by immunoSEQ multiplex PCR. Found here are around 24,000 clones, 75% to 90% of them singletons; the top ten hold approximately 8.6%. The starting material was tumor tissue, obtained after neoadjuvant nivolumab, alone or with ipilimumab, at or shortly before surgery. The receptor set was obtained from an adult with non-small cell lung cancer.

The chain links TRBV18 to TRBJ2-7; tentatively, D is TRBD1 (5 bases). Germline lookup yields CDR1 KGHSH and CDR2 LQKENI. This CDR3 contains 14 residues. V shed 0 bases and J shed 5 bases, with 11 bases lying between them. CDR3 loop: CASSPPTVRDEQYF. The CDR3 region has the DNA TGTGCCAGCTCACCACCGACAGTAAGAGACGAGCAGTACTTC.

V and J are TRBV18 and TRBJ2-2; 7 bases agree with TRBD1. The CDR3 spans 15 residues. The V gene end was trimmed by 2 bases and the J gene end by 7 bases; junction bases not matched to a gene: 7. Germline CDR1 reads KGHSH; CDR2 reads LQKENI. CDR3 sequence: CASSPTDRFRGELFF. In DNA form, the CDR3 reads TGTGCCAGCTCACCAACGGACAGGTTCCGCGGGGAGCTGTTTTTT.

The J gene is TRBJ1-2, the V gene TRBV6-1; D call uncertain. This CDR3 is built from 13 residues. The ends were cut back, 3 bases at V and 4 bases at J, with 9 bases in the middle. Germline V gene sequence: CDR1 MNHNS, CDR2 SASEGT. The CDR3 protein is CASSDSEPYGYTF. The CDR3 DNA reads as TGTGCCAGCAGTGACTCCGAACCCTATGGCTACACCTTC.

The chain carries TRBV6-1 and TRBJ1-1, with D unclear. The CDR3 consists of 13 residues. Between the trimmed V and J ends, which lost 3 bases and 0 bases, there was a span of 5 bases. CDR1 is MNHNS and CDR2 is SASEGT in the germline V gene. The CDR3 spells CASSENLNTEAFF. In DNA form, the CDR3 reads TGTGCCAGCAGTGAGAACCTGAACACTGAAGCTTTCTTT.

This clone was observed a handful of times. The chain is built from TRBV6-5 and TRBJ2-1; TRBD2 might be the D (6 bases). CDR1 is MNHEY, CDR2 SVGAGI, per germline. The CDR3 contains 14 residues. V shed 7 bases and J shed 7 bases, with 17 bases lying between them. The CDR3 DNA follows: TGTGCCAGCAAGACGGAGGGCCTATGGAATGAGCAGTTCTTC. It translates to CASKTEGLWNEQFF.

The chain combines TRBV6-6 with TRBJ1-1; D uncertain. The germline V gene has CDR1 MNHNY and CDR2 SVGAGI (reference sequence). Trimming pared 8 bases from V and 0 bases from J, leaving 10 bases between. The CDR3 covers 13 residues. CDR3 DNA: TGTGCCAGCGGGATGAGAGTGAACACTGAAGCTTTCTTT. Amino acid sequence: CASGMRVNTEAFF.

The chain employs TRBV6-1 and TRBJ1-5, with D possibly TRBD1 on 5 matching bases. Germline V gene data show CDR1 as MNHNS and CDR2 as SASEGT. Trimming took 5 bases from V and 0 from J, leaving 11 bases between them. The CDR3 runs 15 residues. The CDR3 loop reads CASSSQGYSNQPQHF. The CDR3 DNA is TGTGCCAGCAGTTCGCAGGGTTATAGCAATCAGCCCCAGCATTTT.

The rearrangement links TRBV19 to TRBJ1-1, with 7 bases aligning to TRBD1. Trimming removed 5 bases from V and 0 bases from J; junction bases left unmatched: 6. The germline V gene has CDR1 LNHDA and CDR2 SQIVND (reference sequence). The CDR3 is 15 residues long. The CDR3 is CASSVYDRVNTEAFF. DNA of the CDR3: TGTGCCAGTAGTGTATACGACAGGGTGAACACTGAAGCTTTCTTT.

On this clone itself: Different DNA sequences within this sample yield the same CDR3. This chain connects TRBV18 to TRBJ2-5; no reliable D call. CDR3 length: 12 residues. V was clipped by 2 bases and J by 1 base, with 2 bases between them. Germline V gives CDR1 KGHSH, CDR2 LQKENI. The CDR3, as DNA: TGTGCCAGCTCACCAGGCCAAGAGACCCAGTACTTC. This sequence encodes CASSPGQETQYF.

The chain couples TRBV6-1 to TRBJ1-2; 9 positions agree with TRBD1. The V gene's germline CDR1 is MNHNS and CDR2 SASEGT. The J segment lost 4 bases and the V segment lost 5 bases, leaving 2 bases of the junction unmatched. CDR3 length equals 13 residues. The CDR3 sequence: CASSQTGGYGYTF. CDR3 sequence (DNA): TGTGCCAGCAGTCAGACAGGGGGCTATGGCTACACCTTC.

The gene calls are TRBV5-1 and TRBJ2-1; tentative D call: TRBD2 (5 bases). V was cut by 1 base and J by 4 bases, with 12 bases left in between. The CDR3 covers 15 residues. The germline CDR1 and CDR2 sequences are SGHRS and YFSETQ. The DNA for the CDR3 is TGCGCCAGCAGCTTGACGGGATGGGAGTACAATGAGCAGTTCTTC. Translation gives CASSLTGWEYNEQFF.

This clone has more than one count but fewer than ten. The chain employs TRBV19 and TRBJ2-1; D is unresolved. The germline CDR1 and CDR2 sequences are LNHDA and SQIVND (reference sequence). V lost 3 bases, J lost 9 bases, and 18 bases lay in between. The CDR3 loop spans 15 amino acids. The CDR3 DNA reads as TGTGCCAGTAGTATTGACGTCAGCAGCAGTAGTGAGCAGTTCTTC. Translated: CASSIDVSSSSEQFF.

The gene calls are TRBV5-5 and TRBJ1-5, with TRBD1 identical over 12 bases. Losses at the gene ends were 7 bases for V and 1 base for J; bases not matched to a gene: 9. The CDR3 extends over 17 amino acids. Germline V gene data show CDR1 as SGHKS and CDR2 as YYEKEE (reference sequence). The CDR3 loop is CASGWGQGAGSNQPQHF. CDR3 DNA sequence: TGTGCCAGCGGCTGGGGACAGGGGGCTGGGAGCAATCAGCCCCAGCATTTT.

V usage is TRBV7-9 and J usage is TRBJ1-4, with D possibly matching TRBD1 (6 bases). This CDR3 has 15 amino acids. Per germline, CDR1 SEHNR and CDR2 FQNEAQ (reference sequence). The V end was cut by 4 bases, the J end by 0 bases, with 9 bases between. The CDR3 spells CASSSRGSTNEKLFF. The CDR3 DNA reads as TGTGCCAGCAGCTCTAGGGGGTCAACTAATGAAAAACTGTTTTTT.

This sequence joins TRBV2 and TRBJ2-2, with 9 bases aligning to TRBD2. This CDR3 is built from 17 residues. V lost 5 bases, J lost 4 bases, and 11 bases stayed unmatched. Germline V gives CDR1 SNHLY, CDR2 FYNNEI. The CDR3 coding sequence is TGTGCCAGCAGTTTTACCCCGACTAGCGGTAGCACCGGGGAGCTGTTTTTT. Translated, it gives CASSFTPTSGSTGELFF.

J is TRBJ2-5 and V is TRBV4-1; D possibly corresponds to TRBD2 (5 bases). Germline assignment: CDR1 MGHRA and CDR2 YSYEKL. This CDR3 spans 15 amino acids. V dropped 0 bases and J dropped 5 bases, with 13 bases sitting between them. This CDR3 is CASSQDGEPWETQYF. In nucleotides, the CDR3 is TGCGCCAGCAGCCAAGATGGGGAGCCGTGGGAGACCCAGTACTTC.

The chain couples TRBV7-9 to TRBJ2-7; possibly TRBD1 for D (6 bases). Germline V CDR1 and CDR2: SEHNR, FQNEAQ (reference sequence). Trimming removed 6 bases at V and 1 base at J, with 16 bases between. This CDR3 has 15 residues. The CDR3: CASSELGADSYEQYF. The CDR3, as DNA: TGTGCCAGCAGTGAACTGGGGGCCGATTCCTACGAGCAGTACTTC.

This chain uses TRBV9 with TRBJ1-1, with D maybe TRBD1 (6 bases). This CDR3 contains 15 residues. V was pared by 4 bases and J by 0 bases, with 13 bases between. Germline V lookup: CDR1 SGDLS, CDR2 YYNGEE. For the CDR3, the DNA is TGTGCCAGCAGCTCCCTACAGGGAATGAACACTGAAGCTTTCTTT. Translating it yields CASSSLQGMNTEAFF.